This T cell receptor beta chain was recovered during a study of cytomegalovirus exposure and HLA in healthy donors. Whole-study results and caveats: Fewer N-insertions (relative to the 666-donor mean) were reportedly seen in an Asian-associated ancestry cluster in a later analysis.

The PCR had 60 Vbeta and 13 Jbeta primers. Profiling relied on immunoSEQ multiplex PCR, and the TCRdb table lists in-frame clones only, not all of them. The sample has some 170,000 clones; 75% to 80% are singletons. This CDR3 is built from 13 residues. With 0 bases clipped from V and 8 bases from J, the junction kept 3 bases outside the gene matches. The germline V gene encodes CDR1 SGHAT and CDR2 FQNNGV. In the case of this clone: The antigen is unknown.

Sequenced input: PBMCs. The V gene is TRBV11-2, the J gene TRBJ1-2, with 7 positions matching TRBD1. This sequence was found in a man aged 40-49 years in good health and CMV-seropositive. For the CDR3, the DNA is TGTGCCAGCAGCTTAGAGACAGGGTCCGGCTACACCTTC. Residues: CASSLETGSGYTF. Full variable domain (remainder filled in from reference TRBV11-2 and TRBJ1-2): EAGVAQSPRYKIIEKRQSVAFWCNPISGHATLYWYQQILGQGPKLLIQFQNNGVVDDSQLPKDRFSAERLKGVDSTLKIQPAKLEDSAVYLCASSLETGSGYTFGSGTRLTVV.